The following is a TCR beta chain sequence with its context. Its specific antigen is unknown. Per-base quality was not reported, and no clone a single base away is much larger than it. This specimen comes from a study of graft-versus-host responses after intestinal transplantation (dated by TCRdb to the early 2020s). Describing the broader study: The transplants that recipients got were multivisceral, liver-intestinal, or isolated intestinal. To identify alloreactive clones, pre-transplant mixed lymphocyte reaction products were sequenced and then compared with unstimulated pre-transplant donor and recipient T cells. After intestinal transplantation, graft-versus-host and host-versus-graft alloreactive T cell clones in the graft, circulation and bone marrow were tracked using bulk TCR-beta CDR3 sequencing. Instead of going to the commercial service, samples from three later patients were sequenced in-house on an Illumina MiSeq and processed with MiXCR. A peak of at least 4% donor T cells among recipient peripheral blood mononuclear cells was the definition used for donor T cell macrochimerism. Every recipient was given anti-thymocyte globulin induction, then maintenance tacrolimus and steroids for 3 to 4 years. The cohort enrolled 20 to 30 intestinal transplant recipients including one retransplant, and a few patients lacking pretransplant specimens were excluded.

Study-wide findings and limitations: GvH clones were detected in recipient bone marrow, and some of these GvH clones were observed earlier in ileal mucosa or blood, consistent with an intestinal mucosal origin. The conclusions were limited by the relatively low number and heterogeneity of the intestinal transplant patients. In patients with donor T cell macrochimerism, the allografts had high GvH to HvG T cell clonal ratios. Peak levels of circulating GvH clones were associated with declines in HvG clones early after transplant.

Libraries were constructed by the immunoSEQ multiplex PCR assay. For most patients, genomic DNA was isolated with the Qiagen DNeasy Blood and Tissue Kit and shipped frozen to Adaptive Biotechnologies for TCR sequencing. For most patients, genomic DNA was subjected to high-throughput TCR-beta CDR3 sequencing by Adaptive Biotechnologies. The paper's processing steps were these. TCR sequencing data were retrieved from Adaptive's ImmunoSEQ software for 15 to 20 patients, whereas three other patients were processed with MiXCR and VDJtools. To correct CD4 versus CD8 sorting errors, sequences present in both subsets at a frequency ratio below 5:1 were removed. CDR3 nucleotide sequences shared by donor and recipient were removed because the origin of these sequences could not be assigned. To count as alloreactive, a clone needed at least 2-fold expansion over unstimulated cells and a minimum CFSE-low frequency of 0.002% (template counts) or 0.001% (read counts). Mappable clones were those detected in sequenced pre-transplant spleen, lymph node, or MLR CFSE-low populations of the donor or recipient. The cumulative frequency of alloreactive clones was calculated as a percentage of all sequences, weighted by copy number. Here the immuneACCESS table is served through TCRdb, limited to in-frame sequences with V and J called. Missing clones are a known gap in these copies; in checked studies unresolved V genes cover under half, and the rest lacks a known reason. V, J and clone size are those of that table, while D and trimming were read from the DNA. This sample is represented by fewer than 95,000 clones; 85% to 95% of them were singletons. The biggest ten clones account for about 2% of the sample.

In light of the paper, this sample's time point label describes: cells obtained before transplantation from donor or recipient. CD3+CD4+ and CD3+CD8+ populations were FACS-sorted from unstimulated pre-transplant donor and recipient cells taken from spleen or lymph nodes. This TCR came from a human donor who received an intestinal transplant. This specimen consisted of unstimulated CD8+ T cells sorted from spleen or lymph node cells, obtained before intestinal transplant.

The DNA sequence is TGTGCCAGCAGCCAAAACCCGGGACTAGCACTAGATGAGCAGTTCTTC. This is translated as CASSQNPGLALDEQFF. In this chain, TRBV21-1 is recombined with TRBJ2-1; TRBD2 was called by the table and not checked on the DNA. TRBV21-1 is a listed pseudogene. The CDR3 covers 16 residues, taking in both the cysteine and the phenylalanine. Only the CDR3 DNA stays, 48 bases, in frame from base 1.